Below, one T cell receptor (beta chain) is given with its context. The germline V gene encodes CDR1 SGHAT and CDR2 FQNNGV. This CDR3 contains 16 residues. Trimming shortened V by 1 base and J by 3 bases, and 13 bases separated the two germline ends. Original processing notes: The authors estimated nucleated cell counts from reference gene primer amplification. TCRdb keeps only in-frame clones here, not all; method: immunoSEQ multiplex PCR. The V and J calls and clone size come from that table; D and trimming were worked out from the DNA. This repertoire shows tens of thousands of clones, roughly 68% found once; its top ten account for roughly 27%. This sample is part of a study of blood T cell repertoires in COVID-19. About the research overall: Italy, Spain and the United States were the sources of the convalescent and acute COVID-19 samples.

The chain links TRBV11-2 to TRBJ2-1; possibly TRBD2 for D (6 bases). The clonotype comes from a woman of 80 years or more with acute or convalescent COVID-19. Material: peripheral blood. CDR3 residues: CASSLGWRGNYNEQFF. As DNA, the CDR3 is TGTGCCAGCAGCTTAGGTTGGCGGGGAAACTACAATGAGCAGTTCTTC.